This T cell receptor beta chain was profiled in a study of T cell responses to AZD1222 COVID-19 vaccine (dated by TCRdb to 2020 to 2022). Regarding the research as a whole: A total of 233 trial participants underwent TCR sequencing, of whom 200 to 220 received two doses of AZD1222 and about 25 received two doses of the MenACWY control vaccine. Trial participants were enrolled by age into 18-55, 56-69 and 70-plus year subgroups, with roughly 150, 30 and 60 TCR-sequenced participants respectively.

A distance of 17 bases separates the germline ends of V and J, which lose 9 bases and 5 bases respectively. The CDR3 numbers 14 residues from cysteine through phenylalanine. The CDR3 DNA has 42 bases and is translated from base 1. According to the germline V gene, CDR1 reads MNHNS and CDR2 reads SASEGT. The CDR3 regions of human TCRbeta chains were subjected to immunosequencing. Under the source paper's analysis protocol: TCRs in the repertoires were compared against a reference library of SARS-CoV-2-specific TCRs that had been generated with the MIRA antigen-specificity platform. Breadth meant the fraction of unique TCRs that were SARS-CoV-2-associated, whereas depth meant the fraction of total T cells that were SARS-CoV-2-associated. Using the MIRA data, each spike-specific TCR was mapped to the spike region that the TCR reacts to and placed in a CD4 or CD8 class. Log10-transformed breadth and depth values were compared by one-way ANOVA with Sidak's multiple comparisons tests. TCRdb's version of the immuneACCESS table is confined to in-frame rearrangements and falls short of the full clone set. An unresolved V gene accounts for under half of the shortfall where checked; the remainder is of unknown origin. The V and J calls and clone size are taken from that table; D and trimming were inferred from the DNA. A total of some 67,000 clones appear in this sample, about four fifths of them only once. Of the sample, under 8.5% is held by the ten largest clones.

The time point label for this specimen denotes: about 28 days (+/-7) after the second vaccine dose. Because spike-specific TCR depth and breadth did not differ between the two schedules, AZD1222 recipients who got a second dose at roughly 4 weeks were pooled with those who got a second dose at roughly 12 weeks. Vaccinee samples came from UK trials COV001 and COV002, including a single-blind randomized controlled phase 2/3 trial of AZD1222 (ChAdOx1 nCoV-19) in healthy adults. Trial participant PBMC samples were collected at day 0 and day 28 after the second dose for TCRbeta chain sequencing. The sample holds a few counts of this clone. This clone's antigen is unknown. Base qualities are missing; no much larger clone stands one base away. General findings and caveats noted by the study authors: The 56-69-year group was small, and its depth increase did not reach significance, likely because of low power. Because no day 14 peak-response samples were available, repertoires were characterized only after the peak T cell response. Reportedly, close to half of the unique spike-specific TCRs recognized epitopes lying outside the regions that are mutated in the B.1.351 and B.1.1.7 variants. Most participants were white British and females outnumbered males, and the authors suggested that clonal diversity may have been underestimated. A significant rise in spike-specific TCR breadth and depth was observed after two AZD1222 doses relative to day 0 and relative to MenACWY recipients. Conclusions about previously exposed vaccinees were limited because only a handful of AZD1222 recipients were SARS-CoV-2 seropositive at baseline. CD4 TCRs associated with the vaccine covered the entire spike protein, and the dominant responses were in regions 160-218 and 743-854.

The TCR was taken from an adult who received the AZD1222 COVID-19 vaccine. The chain uses TRBV6-1 and TRBJ2-1; the D gene is not confidently resolved. Sequencing was performed on peripheral blood, taken 28 days after the second AZD1222 dose. The sequenced DNA is TGTGCCAGTATAGTCAACCGTCATCACAATGAGCAGTTCTTC. This is translated as CASIVNRHHNEQFF.